The 21 T cell receptor beta chains below were found in one sample sequenced in a study of blood T cell repertoires in COVID-19. Profiled with immunoSEQ multiplex PCR; TCRdb holds only in-frame clones, not every one. The table includes 200,000 to 250,000 clones, approximately 86% detected once. What was sequenced was peripheral blood. The receptors shown here come from a young woman with COVID-19, enrolled during active disease.

The rearrangement links TRBV2 to TRBJ2-2, with TRBD1 matching over 9 bases. V dropped 8 bases and J dropped 2; count of bases not matched to a gene: 3. The CDR3 sequence is 14 residues long. Germline assignment: CDR1 SNHLY and CDR2 FYNNEI. CDR3 DNA sequence: TGTGCCAGCGGGGACAGGGCTAACACCGGGGAGCTGTTTTTT. Protein product: CASGDRANTGELFF. Complete variable domain (other parts from reference TRBV2 and TRBJ2-2): EPEVTQTPSHQVTQMGQEVILRCVPISNHLYFYWYRQILGQKVEFLVSFYNNEISEKSEIFDDQFSVERPDGSNFTLKIRSTKLEDSAMYFCASGDRANTGELFFGEGSRLTVL.

V gene TRBV3-1 (or the pseudogene TRBV3-2) combines with J gene TRBJ2-3; TRBD2 matches at 7 bases. Germline lookup yields CDR1 LGHDT and CDR2 YNNKEL (reference sequence). CDR3 length: 17 amino acids. V shed 1 base and J 0 bases; nucleotides not matched to a gene: 7. CDR3 region: CASSQVLAAWSTDTQYF. CDR3 sequence (DNA): TGTGCCAGCAGCCAAGTTCTAGCGGCCTGGAGCACAGATACGCAGTATTTT.

The chain couples TRBV5-4 to TRBJ1-2; 7 bases are shared with TRBD1. Unmatched junction bases numbered 4, after V lost 5 bases and J lost 0 bases. CDR1 and CDR2 from the germline V gene are SGHNT and YYREEE (reference sequence). There are 14 residues in the CDR3. The CDR3 is CASRATGTNYGYTF. The CDR3 DNA sequence: TGTGCCAGCAGAGCGACAGGGACTAACTATGGCTACACCTTC. Combining the CDR3 with reference TRBV5-4 and TRBJ1-2 gives the whole variable domain ETGVTQSPTHLIKTRGQQVTLRCSSQSGHNTVSWYQQALGQGPQFIFQYYREEENGRGNFPPRFSGLQFPNYSSELNVNALELDDSALYLCASRATGTNYGYTFGSGTRLTVV.

This chain joins TRBV6-5 and TRBJ2-1, with D possibly matching TRBD1 (6 bases). The V end lost 10 bases, the J end lost 3 bases, and 19 bases lay between the germline ends. Germline V gene sequence: CDR1 MNHEY, CDR2 SVGAGI. This CDR3 region has 15 residues. The CDR3 is CATHTAGADYNEQFF. DNA for the CDR3: TGTGCCACACACACCGCAGGGGCCGACTACAATGAGCAGTTCTTC.

This CDR3 is CASSREPGYEQYF. The CDR3 DNA reads TGTGCCAGCAGCAGGGAGCCGGGCTACGAGCAGTACTTC. The rearrangement joins TRBV5-5 to TRBJ2-7; a weak D match, TRBD2 (5 bases). The length of the CDR3 is 13 residues. Germline loops: CDR1 SGHKS, CDR2 YYEKEE (reference sequence). Trimming removed 4 bases at V and 3 bases at J, with 11 bases between.

V gene TRBV27 combines with J gene TRBJ2-3; 15 bases are a match to TRBD2. The CDR3 extends over 18 amino acids. V lost 6 bases and J lost 2; bases outside the gene matches: 9. Germline V gene lookup returns CDR1 MNHEY and CDR2 SMNVEV (reference sequence). The CDR3 DNA follows: TGTGCCAGCAGGGCCTTCGGGACTAGCGGGGGGTACACAGATACGCAGTATTTT. Encoded protein: CASRAFGTSGGYTDTQYF.

A single count supports this clone. The V call is TRBV7-8, the J call TRBJ2-7; 7 positions match TRBD2. Trimming cost V 5 bases and J 5 bases; bases outside gene matches: 9. The CDR3 has 14 amino acids. CDR1 is SGHVS, CDR2 FQNEAQ, per germline. The chain's CDR3 is CASSPLGGSDEQYF. The CDR3 region has the DNA TGTGCCAGCAGCCCCTTGGGGGGGAGCGACGAGCAGTACTTC.

The table lists this clone with a count of one. V is TRBV5-1 and J is TRBJ2-2; 7 bases align to TRBD2. V gave up 0 bases and J gave up 6 bases; unmatched junction bases: 5. CDR3 length: 15 amino acids. Germline V CDR1 and CDR2: SGHRS, YFSETQ. CDR3 in DNA: TGCGCCAGCAGCTTGGAGGCGGGGAGGGCCGGGGAGCTGTTTTTT. Translated, it gives CASSLEAGRAGELFF.

In DNA, the CDR3 is TGTGCCAGCTCATCTAACAGGGGGCGCGGAGGTTCACCCCTCCACTTT. This sequence encodes CASSSNRGRGGSPLHF. The rearrangement joins TRBV18 to TRBJ1-6; 9 bases map to TRBD1. With 5 bases clipped from V and 9 bases from J, the junction kept 11 bases outside the gene matches. Germline CDR1 KGHSH, CDR2 LQKENI. The length of the CDR3 is 16 residues.

This chain links TRBV4-1 with TRBJ1-1, with TRBD1 matching 8 bases. With 5 bases clipped from V and 3 bases from J, the junction kept 8 bases outside the gene matches. Germline V gene sequence: CDR1 MGHRA, CDR2 YSYEKL. The CDR3 sequence is 15 residues long. CDR3 nucleotides: TGCGCCAGCAGCGCTTTGCCAGGGGGCGACACTGAAGCTTTCTTT. It is translated as CASSALPGGDTEAFF.

The sample holds one count of this clone. J is TRBJ2-5 and V is TRBV7-7; 8 positions agree with TRBD2. With 5 bases clipped from V and 4 bases from J, the junction kept 9 bases outside the gene matches. This CDR3 is 15 amino acids long. Germline CDR1 and CDR2: SSHAT and FNYEAQ (reference sequence). For the CDR3, the DNA is TGTGCCAGCAGCAAAGCCGGGACTAGAGGAGAGACCCAGTACTTC. It translates to CASSKAGTRGETQYF.

This clone was found once. The chain couples TRBV27 to TRBJ1-6; D ambiguous. V was clipped by 8 bases and J by 0 bases, with 14 bases between them. Per germline, CDR1 MNHEY and CDR2 SMNVEV (reference sequence). CDR3 length equals 16 residues. CDR3 in amino acids: CASANGGNSYNSPLHF. The CDR3 region has the DNA TGTGCCAGCGCCAACGGCGGGAACTCCTATAATTCACCCCTCCACTTT.

V gene TRBV3-1 (or the pseudogene TRBV3-2) combines with J gene TRBJ2-5; maybe TRBD1 (8 bases). In germline, CDR1 is LGHDT, CDR2 YNNKEL (reference sequence). With 2 bases removed from V and 0 bases from J, the gap between germline ends came to 16 bases. This CDR3 is 17 amino acids long. CDR3 DNA sequence: TGTGCCAGCAGCCAATCAGCGGGACAGGTGGACCAAGAGACCCAGTACTTC. As protein: CASSQSAGQVDQETQYF.

The chain combines TRBV3-1 (or the pseudogene TRBV3-2) with TRBJ1-2, with 9 bases identical to TRBD1. V dropped 6 bases and J dropped 6; count of bases not matched to a gene: 5. The CDR3 covers 13 residues. Germline V gives CDR1 LGHDT, CDR2 YNNKEL (reference sequence). This chain's CDR3 is CASRRTGEDGYTF. In DNA, the CDR3 is TGTGCCAGCAGACGGACAGGGGAGGATGGCTACACCTTC.

The chain has TRBV19 and TRBJ1-2; 9 bases are shared with TRBD1. This CDR3 comprises 15 residues. The J segment lost 5 bases and the V segment lost 6 bases, leaving 10 bases of the junction unmatched. The germline V gene encodes CDR1 LNHDA and CDR2 SQIVND (reference sequence). Here the CDR3 reads CASSRVGTGFYGYTF. CDR3 bases: TGTGCCAGTAGCCGCGTGGGGACAGGGTTTTATGGCTACACCTTC. The whole variable domain, filled in from reference TRBV19 and TRBJ1-2, reads DGGITQSPKYLFRKEGQNVTLSCEQNLNHDAMYWYRQDPGQGLRLIYYSQIVNDFQKGDIAEGYSVSREKKESFPLTVTSAQKNPTAFYLCASSRVGTGFYGYTFGSGTRLTVV.

The chain is built from TRBV11-3 and TRBJ2-2, with 8 bases identical to TRBD2. The germline CDR1 and CDR2 sequences are SGHNT and YENEEA. The CDR3 has 16 residues. With 3 bases clipped from V and 1 base from J, the junction kept 4 bases outside the gene matches. CDR3 DNA sequence: TGTGCCAGCAGCTTGGTGGCGGGAGGGAACACCGGGGAGCTGTTTTTT. It codes for CASSLVAGGNTGELFF. The whole variable domain, remainder taken from reference TRBV11-3 and TRBJ2-2, is EAGVVQSPRYKIIEKKQPVAFWCNPISGHNTLYWYLQNLGQGPELLIRYENEEAVDDSQLPKDRFSAERLKGVDSTLKIQPAELGDSAVYLCASSLVAGGNTGELFFGEGSRLTVL.

The rearrangement links TRBV19 to TRBJ1-1; 7 nucleotides line up with TRBD1. Germline V CDR1 and CDR2: LNHDA, SQIVND (reference sequence). V lost 4 bases, J lost 6 bases, and 5 bases stayed unmatched. The CDR3 is made up of 13 amino acids. The CDR3 DNA reads as TGTGCCAGTAGTACCGACAGGGACTCTGAAGCTTTCTTT. This encodes CASSTDRDSEAFF.

The rearrangement joins TRBV5-1 to TRBJ1-1; no reliable D call. Trimming removed 0 bases at V and 1 base at J, with 7 bases between. CDR3 size: 14 residues. CDR1 SGHRS and CDR2 YFSETQ come from the germline V gene. The CDR3 sequence is CASSLDGGNTEAFF. CDR3 bases: TGCGCCAGCAGCTTGGACGGAGGGAACACTGAAGCTTTCTTT.

This clone occurred a few times. The chain has TRBV18 and TRBJ1-1; 7 bases line up with TRBD1. V was clipped by 1 base and J by 6 bases; unmatched bases: 2. CDR1 and CDR2 from the germline V gene are KGHSH and LQKENI. This CDR3 comprises 13 residues. The CDR3 protein is CASSPQGASEAFF. The DNA of the CDR3 is TGTGCCAGCTCACCACAGGGGGCGTCTGAAGCTTTCTTT.

V and J are TRBV2 and TRBJ2-4; weak D call: TRBD1 (5 bases). Trimming left V 8 bases short and J 7 bases short, with 15 bases between. CDR1 SNHLY and CDR2 FYNNEI come from the germline V gene. This CDR3 is built from 13 residues. CDR3 bases: TGTGCCAGCGGGGCCCCCTCCGGGAACATTCAGTACTTC. Its protein product is CASGAPSGNIQYF.

The chain joins TRBV27 to TRBJ2-5, with D maybe TRBD2 (7 bases). Between the trimmed V and J ends, which lost 0 bases and 5 bases, there was a span of 16 bases. The V gene's germline CDR1 is MNHEY and CDR2 SMNVEV (reference sequence). The CDR3 consists of 16 residues. The DNA of the CDR3 is TGTGCCAGCAGTTTATCGCAAGGGGGGGGCTCGGAGACCCAGTACTTC. Protein sequence: CASSLSQGGGSETQYF.